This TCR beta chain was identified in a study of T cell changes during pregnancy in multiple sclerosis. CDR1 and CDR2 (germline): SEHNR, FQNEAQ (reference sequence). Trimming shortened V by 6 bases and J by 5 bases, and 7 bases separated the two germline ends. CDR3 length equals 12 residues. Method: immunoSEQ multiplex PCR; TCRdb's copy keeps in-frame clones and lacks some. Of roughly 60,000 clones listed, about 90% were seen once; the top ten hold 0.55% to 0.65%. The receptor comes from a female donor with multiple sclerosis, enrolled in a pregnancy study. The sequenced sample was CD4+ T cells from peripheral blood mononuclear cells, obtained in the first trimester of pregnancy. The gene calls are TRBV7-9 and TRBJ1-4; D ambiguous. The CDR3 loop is CASRYSNEKLFF. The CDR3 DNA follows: TGTGCCAGCAGGTACAGCAATGAAAAACTGTTTTTT.